One and the same sample provided the 25 T cell receptor beta chains below, sequenced in a study of shared clonotypes between healthy human individuals. Only in-frame clones appear in the TCRdb table, and some are missing; sequencing was by immunoSEQ multiplex PCR. There are approximately 1.9 million clones in the sample; just under 95% occur only once, and under 2% lies in the top ten. CD45RO-negative, CCR7-positively selected cells formed the naive CD8 fraction, excluding terminally differentiated effector memory CD45RA+ cells. Material for sequencing was naive CD8+ T cells from PBMCs. These TCRs come from a man in his late teens or twenties in good health. Some clones in this sample may be carry-over from other donors' samples.

The gene calls are TRBV7-9 and TRBJ2-7; 9 bases line up with TRBD1. Trimming cost V 5 bases and J 6 bases; bases outside gene matches: 8. CDR1 SEHNR and CDR2 FQNEAQ come from the germline V gene (reference sequence). This CDR3 contains 14 residues. CDR3 loop: CASSTPGQGSEQYF. The CDR3 coding sequence is TGTGCCAGCAGCACTCCGGGACAGGGATCCGAGCAGTACTTC.

In the case of this clone: The identical CDR3 is also encoded by other nucleotide sequences in the sample. The chain carries TRBV9 and TRBJ1-1; no clear D gene. CDR1 and CDR2 from the germline V gene are SGDLS and YYNGEE. The V end lost 2 bases, the J end lost 1 base, and 9 bases lay between the germline ends. CDR3 length: 14 amino acids. This CDR3 reads CASSVSGTNTEAFF. The DNA for the CDR3 is TGTGCCAGCAGCGTCAGTGGAACGAACACTGAAGCTTTCTTT.

This chain's CDR3 is CASSFLGEGETQYF. DNA of the CDR3: TGTGCCAGCAGCTTTTTGGGGGAGGGGGAGACCCAGTACTTC. The chain combines TRBV7-9 with TRBJ2-5, with TRBD2 matching 7 bases. Germline loops: CDR1 SEHNR, CDR2 FQNEAQ (reference sequence). The ends lost 3 bases at V and 5 bases at J; junction bases unmatched: 6. This CDR3 is built from 14 residues.

The chain recombines TRBV30 with TRBJ2-3; D is possibly TRBD1 or TRBD2 (6 bases each). V was clipped by 5 bases and J by 2 bases, with 17 bases between them. The V gene's germline CDR1 is GTSNPN and CDR2 SVGIG (reference sequence). The length of the CDR3 is 15 residues. The chain's CDR3 is CAWAGVAEYTDTQYF. The CDR3 nucleotides read TGTGCCTGGGCAGGGGTAGCGGAATACACAGATACGCAGTATTTT.

The count of this clone is one. The chain is built from TRBV6-5 and TRBJ1-4; tentative D call: TRBD1 (5 bases). The CDR3 totals 13 residues. V lost 5 bases to trimming and J lost 8 bases, with 12 bases between them. CDR1 MNHEY and CDR2 SVGAGI come from the germline V gene. CDR3 residues: CASSTGLWEKLFF. Here the CDR3 DNA reads TGTGCCAGCAGTACAGGACTGTGGGAAAAACTGTTTTTT.

The chain joins TRBV9 to TRBJ2-7; D is undetermined. The V gene lost 3 bases and the J gene lost 2 bases, with 12 bases spanning the gap. The germline gives CDR1 SGDLS, CDR2 YYNGEE. The CDR3 loop spans 14 amino acids. The chain's CDR3 is CASSGDQDPYEQYF. The DNA of the CDR3 is TGTGCCAGCAGCGGAGATCAAGACCCCTACGAGCAGTACTTC. Full variable domain (missing parts from reference TRBV9 and TRBJ2-7): DSGVTQTPKHLITATGQRVTLRCSPRSGDLSVYWYQQSLDQGLQFLIQYYNGEERAKGNILERFSAQQFPDLHSELNLSSLELGDSALYFCASSGDQDPYEQYFGPGTRLTVT.

Regarding this clone: Distinct nucleotide sequences in the sample also encode this CDR3. This chain joins TRBV9 and TRBJ2-3; D ambiguous. CDR3 size: 11 residues. Germline values: CDR1 SGDLS, CDR2 YYNGEE. Trimming took off 3 bases at V and 3 bases at J, with 2 bases between the two ends. For the CDR3, the DNA is TGTGCCAGCAGCGCAACAGATACGCAGTATTTT. Its translation: CASSATDTQYF.

This rearrangement joins TRBV27 to TRBJ2-3, with 8 bases fitting TRBD2. The CDR3 consists of 17 residues. The junction had 11 bases not matched to a gene; V was cut back by 2 bases and J by 4 bases. The germline V gene has CDR1 MNHEY and CDR2 SMNVEV (reference sequence). CDR3 sequence (DNA): TGTGCCAGCAGTTTACCTTCAGCGGGAGTTGAGGCAGATACGCAGTATTTT. This gives the protein CASSLPSAGVEADTQYF.

Note on this clone: Additional DNA sequences in this sample encode the identical CDR3. The CDR3 protein is CASSQGTGITTNEKLFF. CDR3 nucleotide sequence: TGCGCCAGCAGCCAGGGAACAGGGATCACAACTAATGAAAAACTGTTTTTT. The chain couples TRBV4-3 to TRBJ1-4, with D tentatively TRBD1 (6 bases). V dropped 3 bases and J dropped 0 bases, with 14 bases sitting between them. The germline CDR1 and CDR2 sequences are LGHNA and YSLEER. The CDR3 has 17 amino acids.

The chain carries TRBV6-4 and TRBJ2-7; a possible D gene is TRBD1 (5 bases). This CDR3 region has 14 residues. V lost 0 bases, J lost 1 base, and 7 bases lay in between. Germline V gives CDR1 MRHNA, CDR2 SNTAGT. The CDR3 is CASSDSPGSYEQYF. CDR3 sequence (DNA): TGTGCCAGCAGTGACTCGCCAGGGTCCTACGAGCAGTACTTC.

This chain connects TRBV12-5 to TRBJ1-1; D is possibly TRBD1 (5 bases). CDR1 is LGHNT and CDR2 is FRNRAP in the germline V gene. The CDR3 runs 15 residues. V was trimmed by 0 bases and J by 5 bases, leaving 13 bases between them. The CDR3 DNA is TGTGCTAGTGGTTTGGTACTGGGGCGTAGGACTGAAGCTTTCTTT. As protein: CASGLVLGRRTEAFF.

The chain employs TRBV5-6 and TRBJ2-7; D might be TRBD1 or TRBD2, each matching 6 bases. CDR1 and CDR2 from the germline V gene are SGHDT and YYEEEE. There are 14 residues in the CDR3. With 3 bases removed from V and 6 bases from J, the gap between germline ends came to 16 bases. The CDR3 is CASSSGVRDSEQYF. CDR3 in DNA: TGTGCCAGCAGCTCAGGGGTTCGGGACTCCGAGCAGTACTTC.

The rearrangement joins TRBV11-2 to TRBJ2-7; 8 nucleotides agree with TRBD1. This CDR3 is built from 13 residues. The J segment lost 2 bases and the V segment lost 5 bases, leaving 2 bases of the junction unmatched. Germline V CDR1 and CDR2: SGHAT, FQNNGV. The CDR3 nucleotides read TGTGCCAGCAGCCGGACAGGGCCCTACGAGCAGTACTTC. It codes for CASSRTGPYEQYF. The full variable domain, in which reference TRBV11-2 and TRBJ2-7 provide the parts outside the CDR3, is EAGVAQSPRYKIIEKRQSVAFWCNPISGHATLYWYQQILGQGPKLLIQFQNNGVVDDSQLPKDRFSAERLKGVDSTLKIQPAKLEDSAVYLCASSRTGPYEQYFGPGTRLTVT.

This clone was seen only a few times. This chain joins TRBV7-9 and TRBJ2-5, with D possibly matching TRBD1 (6 bases). Trimming left V 5 bases short and J 1 base short, with 11 bases between. Germline V gene sequence: CDR1 SEHNR, CDR2 FQNEAQ (reference sequence). CDR3 length: 14 residues. CDR3 in amino acids: CASSVTGFQETQYF. As DNA, the CDR3 is TGTGCCAGCAGCGTAACAGGGTTCCAAGAGACCCAGTACTTC.

The CDR3 sequence is CASSPITGISYEQYF. For the CDR3, the DNA is TGCGCCAGCAGTCCAATAACAGGGATCTCCTACGAGCAGTACTTC. The chain employs TRBV23-1 and TRBJ2-7; a possible D gene is TRBD1 (6 bases). TRBV23-1 is an ORF for which the function is uncertain. This CDR3 has 15 amino acids. The V gene lost 4 bases and the J gene lost 0 bases, with 13 bases spanning the gap.

The rearrangement links TRBV2 to TRBJ2-2; D unresolved. With 8 bases removed from V and 5 bases from J, the gap between germline ends came to 18 bases. CDR1 and CDR2 (germline): SNHLY, FYNNEI. This CDR3 has 15 residues. CDR3 region: CASGLGPGDTGELFF. The CDR3 nucleotides read TGTGCCAGCGGCCTTGGACCAGGAGATACCGGGGAGCTGTTTTTT.

The chain employs TRBV10-3 and TRBJ1-1; D is unresolved. Germline lookup yields CDR1 ENHRY and CDR2 SYGVKD. The length of the CDR3 is 15 residues. Trimming shortened V by 0 bases and J by 1 base, and 9 bases separated the two germline ends. DNA of the CDR3: TGTGCCATCAGTGAGTCATATTCGGGGAACACTGAAGCTTTCTTT. It encodes CAISESYSGNTEAFF.

Note on this clone: In the same sample, other DNA sequences code for this CDR3. V is TRBV9 and J is TRBJ2-7, with 7 bases that match TRBD2. V dropped 0 bases and J dropped 1; count of bases not matched to a gene: 1. This CDR3 is built from 14 residues. Germline V CDR1 and CDR2: SGDLS, YYNGEE. The chain's CDR3 is CASSVASGSYEQYF. The CDR3 nucleotides are TGTGCCAGCAGCGTAGCTAGCGGTTCCTACGAGCAGTACTTC.

The sample holds one count of this clone. This chain joins TRBV2 and TRBJ2-5; 7 positions match TRBD2. J was trimmed by 2 bases and V by 7 bases; bases with no gene match: 13. The CDR3 sequence is 16 residues long. CDR1 is SNHLY, CDR2 FYNNEI, per germline. Written as DNA, the CDR3 is TGTGCCAGCACCCCAAAACCGCGGGAGATACAAGAGACCCAGTACTTC. This translates into CASTPKPREIQETQYF.

Concerning this clone itself: Other DNA sequences from this sample encode an identical CDR3 as well. The V gene is TRBV6-1, the J gene TRBJ2-7, with 8 bases identical to TRBD1. Germline values: CDR1 MNHNS, CDR2 SASEGT. V dropped 4 bases and J dropped 0; count of bases not matched to a gene: 2. The CDR3 totals 14 residues. CDR3 bases: TGTGCCAGCAGTGTGGACAGGGCCTCCTACGAGCAGTACTTC. Protein product: CASSVDRASYEQYF.

This clone was seen only a few times. This chain's CDR3 is CAWSERELFF. The CDR3 DNA sequence: TGTGCCTGGAGTGAACGGGAGCTGTTTTTT. The J gene is TRBJ2-2, the V gene TRBV30; D ambiguous. This CDR3 has 10 amino acids. CDR1 is GTSNPN, CDR2 SVGIG, per germline (reference sequence). The V end lost 1 base, the J end lost 9 bases, and 3 bases lay between the germline ends.

The sample holds one count of this clone. This chain links TRBV7-9 with TRBJ2-7; a possible D gene is TRBD2 (5 bases). V lost 8 bases and J 2 bases, leaving 10 bases between the germline ends. The germline CDR1 and CDR2 sequences are SEHNR and FQNEAQ (reference sequence). The CDR3 consists of 12 residues. CDR3 sequence reads: CASGLRAYEQYF. The CDR3 nucleotides read TGTGCCAGCGGACTCCGGGCCTACGAGCAGTACTTC.

V usage is TRBV7-2 and J usage is TRBJ2-7; D not certain. V lost 2 bases and J lost 0, with 5 bases in between. Germline V gene lookup returns CDR1 SGHTA and CDR2 FQGNSA. The CDR3 consists of 13 residues. CDR3 nucleotides: TGTGCCAGCAGCTTACCACTCTCCTACGAGCAGTACTTC. As protein: CASSLPLSYEQYF.

This clone has just one count. The chain carries TRBV4-1 and TRBJ2-7; 7 positions match TRBD2. Germline CDR1 reads MGHRA; CDR2 reads YSYEKL. This CDR3 region has 17 residues. V lost 0 bases to trimming and J lost 0 bases; unmatched junction nucleotides: 8. The CDR3 is CASSQDVASGSSYEQYF. CDR3 sequence (DNA): TGCGCCAGCAGCCAAGATGTCGCTAGCGGTAGCTCCTACGAGCAGTACTTC.

The genes are TRBV10-2 and TRBJ1-1; D is perhaps TRBD1 (5 bases). Germline V gives CDR1 WSHSY, CDR2 SAAADI. Trimming removed 6 bases at V and 1 base at J, with 12 bases between. CDR3 length: 14 residues. CDR3 bases: TGCGCCAGCAGGGTAAGACAGCAGAACACTGAAGCTTTCTTT. Protein: CASRVRQQNTEAFF.